This T cell receptor beta chain was found in a study of graft-versus-host responses after intestinal transplantation (dated by TCRdb to 2020 to 2023). Study-wide context: The transplants that recipients got were multivisceral, liver-intestinal, or isolated intestinal. All recipients received anti-thymocyte globulin induction followed by maintenance tacrolimus and steroids for roughly three years. After intestinal transplantation, graft-versus-host and host-versus-graft alloreactive T cell clones in the graft, circulation and bone marrow were tracked using bulk TCR-beta CDR3 sequencing. Alloreactive clones were identified by sequencing pre-transplant mixed lymphocyte reaction products and comparing them with unstimulated pre-transplant donor and recipient T cells. Of the roughly 25 intestinal transplant recipients enrolled in the cohort, one of whom was a retransplant, a few patients without pretransplant specimens were excluded. A peak of at least 4% donor T cells among recipient peripheral blood mononuclear cells was the definition used for donor T cell macrochimerism. Rather than going through the commercial service, samples from a few later patients were sequenced in-house on an Illumina MiSeq and processed with MiXCR.

The research as a whole found: High GvH to HvG T cell clonal ratios were observed in the allografts of patients with donor T cell macrochimerism. The conclusions were limited by the relatively low number and heterogeneity of the intestinal transplant patients. Early after transplant, peak levels of circulating GvH clones were associated with declines in HvG clones. GvH clones were found in recipient bone marrow, and some of the GvH clones appeared earlier in ileal mucosa or blood, which is consistent with an intestinal mucosal origin.

Turning to this clone: Its target antigen remains unknown. Base qualities were left out, and no much larger clone turns up one base away.

Library generation was performed with the immunoSEQ multiplex PCR assay. For most patients, genomic DNA was isolated with the Qiagen DNeasy Blood and Tissue Kit and shipped frozen to Adaptive Biotechnologies for TCR sequencing. For most patients, high-throughput TCR-beta CDR3 sequencing of genomic DNA was performed by Adaptive Biotechnologies. As for how the authors treated the data: Adaptive's ImmunoSEQ software was the source of the TCR sequencing data for 15 to 20 patients, while three other patients were processed with MiXCR and VDJtools. CD4 versus CD8 sorting errors were corrected by removing sequences found in both subsets at a frequency ratio below 5:1. CDR3 nucleotide sequences shared by donor and recipient were removed because the origin of these sequences could not be assigned. At least 2-fold expansion over unstimulated cells and a minimum CFSE-low frequency of 0.002% (template counts) or 0.001% (read counts) were required for clones to be classified as alloreactive. Clones detected in sequenced pre-transplant spleen, lymph node, or MLR CFSE-low populations of the donor or recipient were defined as mappable. Cumulative frequency of alloreactive clones was calculated as a percentage of all sequences weighted by copy number. TCRdb limited this immuneACCESS table to in-frame rearrangements with V and J called. A share of clones is missing; checked studies link under half to unresolved V genes, and the rest is unexplained. The DNA gave D and trimming, while V, J and clone size come from that table. The sample table shows over 85,000 clones, and approximately 94% are seen once. The biggest ten clones account for around 0.18% of the sample.

The sample's time point, from its label and the paper: cells obtained before transplantation from donor or recipient. CD3+CD4+ and CD3+CD8+ populations were FACS-sorted from unstimulated pre-transplant donor and recipient cells taken from spleen or lymph nodes. V loses 1 base of germline sequence and J loses 5 bases, and the interval between the two ends is 14 bases. Including cysteine and phenylalanine, the CDR3 has 15 amino acids. Of all the DNA, just the CDR3 is kept, 45 bases in frame from base 1. From the germline V gene (reference sequence), CDR1 is LNHNV and CDR2 is YYDKDF. The V gene is TRBV15 and the J gene is TRBJ1-2; TRBD1 is a possible D gene, resting on 5 matching bases. The source of this sequence is a human donor who was the organ donor for an intestinal transplant. The source was unstimulated CD4+ T cells sorted from spleen or lymph node cells, collected before transplant. The CDR3 protein sequence reads: CATSRVFDSTYGYTF. The base sequence is TGTGCCACCAGCAGAGTTTTTGACAGTACATATGGCTACACCTTC.